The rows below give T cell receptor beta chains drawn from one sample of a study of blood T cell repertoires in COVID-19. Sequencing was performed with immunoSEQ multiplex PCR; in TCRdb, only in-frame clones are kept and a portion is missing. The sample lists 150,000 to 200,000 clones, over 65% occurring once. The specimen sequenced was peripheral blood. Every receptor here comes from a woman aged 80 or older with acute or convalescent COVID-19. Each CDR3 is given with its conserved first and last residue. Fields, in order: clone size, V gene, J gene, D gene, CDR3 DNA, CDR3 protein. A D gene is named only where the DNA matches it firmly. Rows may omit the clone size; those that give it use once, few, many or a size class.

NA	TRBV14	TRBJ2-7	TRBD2	TGTGCCAGCAGCCAAGATCGGCTCCTACGACTAGCGGGTAACGAGCAGTACTTC	CASSQDRLLRLAGNEQYF
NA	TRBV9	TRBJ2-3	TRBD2	TGTGCCAGCAGTATGACTAGCAGCACAGATACGCAGTATTTT	CASSMTSSTDTQYF
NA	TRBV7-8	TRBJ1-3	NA	TGTGCCAGCAGCTTATTGTCAACTGGAAACACCATATATTTT	CASSLLSTGNTIYF
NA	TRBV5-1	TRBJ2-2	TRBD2	TGCGCCAGCAGCTTGGGACTAGCGGGAGAAACCGGGGAGCTGTTTTTT	CASSLGLAGETGELFF
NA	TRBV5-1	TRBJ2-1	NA	TGCGCCAGCAGCTTTGGCCAGGGGGAGGATGAGCAGTTCTTC	CASSFGQGEDEQFF
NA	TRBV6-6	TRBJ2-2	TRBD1	TGTGCCAGCAGATCCTCCGGGACAGGGACCACCGGGGAGCTGTTTTTT	CASRSSGTGTTGELFF
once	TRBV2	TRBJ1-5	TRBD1	TGTGCCAGCAGTGATTGGGACAGGAATCAGCCCCAGCATTTT	CASSDWDRNQPQHF
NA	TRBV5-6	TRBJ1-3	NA	TGTGCCAGCAGCCGGAGCTCTGGAAACACCATATATTTT	CASSRSSGNTIYF
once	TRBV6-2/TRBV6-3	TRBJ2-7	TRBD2	TGTGCCAGCAGTTATCACCAGCGGGAGAAGGGCGAGCAGTACTTC	CASSYHQREKGEQYF
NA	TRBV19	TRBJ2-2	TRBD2	TGTGCCAGTAGTATGGGCCTAGCGGGAGAGACTTTGAACACCGGGGAGCTGTTTTTT	CASSMGLAGETLNTGELFF
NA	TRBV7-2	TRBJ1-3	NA	TGTGCCAGCAGCTTGGGGATGGGAGGGACTGGAAACACCATATATTTT	CASSLGMGGTGNTIYF
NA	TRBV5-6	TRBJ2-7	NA	TGTGCCAGCAGCAACCCCGGAGGGCCTGGAGAGCAGTACTTC	CASSNPGGPGEQYF
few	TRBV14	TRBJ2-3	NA	TGTGCCAGCAGCCAAGTAGGGGCTAGCGGCACAGATACGCAGTATTTT	CASSQVGASGTDTQYF
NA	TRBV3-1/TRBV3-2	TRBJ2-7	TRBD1	TGTGCCAGCAGCCATGGGACAGACTCCTACGAGCAGTACTTC	CASSHGTDSYEQYF
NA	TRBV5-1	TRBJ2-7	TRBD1	TGCGCCAGCAGCTTGCGCGTCGGGACAGGGGGCGGAGAGCAGTACTTC	CASSLRVGTGGGEQYF
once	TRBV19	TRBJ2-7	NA	TGTGCCAGTAGTCTTCGGGACATCTACTCCTACGAGCAGTACTTC	CASSLRDIYSYEQYF
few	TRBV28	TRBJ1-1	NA	TGTGCCAGCAGTTTTCGACAGGCCCCCGAAGCTTTCTTT	CASSFRQAPEAFF
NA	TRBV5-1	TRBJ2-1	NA	TGCGCCGGCGCCATCGAGCAGGGGGGCTACAATGAGCAGTTCTTC	CAGAIEQGGYNEQFF
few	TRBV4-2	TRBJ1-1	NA	TGTGCCAGCAGCCAAGAAGGGGTTAACACTGAAGCTTTCTTT	CASSQEGVNTEAFF
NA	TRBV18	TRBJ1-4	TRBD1	TGTGCCAGCTCACTCGGGACAGGAAATGAAAAACTGTTTTTT	CASSLGTGNEKLFF
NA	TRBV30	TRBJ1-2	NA	TGTGCCTGGAGTGTTATTGACTATGGCTACACCTTC	CAWSVIDYGYTF
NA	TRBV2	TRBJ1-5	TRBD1	TGTGCCAGCAAAGACAGGGGGTATCAGCCCCAGCATTTT	CASKDRGYQPQHF
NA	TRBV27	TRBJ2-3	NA	TGTGCCAGCAGTTGGTCCGCCCAGGGCACAGATACGCAGTATTTT	CASSWSAQGTDTQYF
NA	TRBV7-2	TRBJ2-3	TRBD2	TGTGCCAGCAGCACCGGACAGCTAGCGGGAGTTGGTGATACGCAGTATTTT	CASSTGQLAGVGDTQYF
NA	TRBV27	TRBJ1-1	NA	TGTGCCAGCAGCCGGTCGGGGTCTACTGAAGCTTTCTTT	CASSRSGSTEAFF
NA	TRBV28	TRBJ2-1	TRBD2	TGTGCCAGCAGTCCTCCCCTGGGCGGGAGGGCCATGGGTGAGCAGTTCTTC	CASSPPLGGRAMGEQFF
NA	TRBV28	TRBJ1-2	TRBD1	TGTGCCAGCAGCCAAGGGGGCCCGGAGGTCTACACCTTC	CASSQGGPEVYTF
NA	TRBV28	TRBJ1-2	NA	TGTGCCAGCAGTCCTAGCTGGACCGGCTACACCTTC	CASSPSWTGYTF
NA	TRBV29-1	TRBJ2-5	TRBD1	TGCAGCTACGGGACAGGGAATCAAGAGACCCAGTACTTC	CSYGTGNQETQYF
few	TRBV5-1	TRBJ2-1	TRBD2	TGCGCCAGCAGCCCTGGACTAGCGGGTGAATCCTACAATGAGCAGTTCTTC	CASSPGLAGESYNEQFF
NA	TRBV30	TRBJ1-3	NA	TGTGCCTGGAGGGCCGGGACTGCACCAAACACCATATATTTT	CAWRAGTAPNTIYF
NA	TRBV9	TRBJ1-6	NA	TGTGCCAGCAGCGCGAGGGGAGGGGACCCTAATTCACCCCTCCACTTT	CASSARGGDPNSPLHF
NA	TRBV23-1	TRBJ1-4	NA	TGCGCCAGCAGAGAGGAGAACGCCCCCCTTGAGGCTGGTAATGAAAAACTGTTTTTT	CASREENAPLEAGNEKLFF
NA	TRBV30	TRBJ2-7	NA	TGTGCCTGGAGTCCCCGGTTTACCGAGCAGTACTTC	CAWSPRFTEQYF
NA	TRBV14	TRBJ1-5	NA	TGTGCCAGCAGCCAGGGCGATGGACAGCCCCAGCATTTT	CASSQGDGQPQHF
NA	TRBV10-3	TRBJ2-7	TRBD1	TGTGCCATCAGTGAAACAGGGGACCACGAGCAGTACTTC	CAISETGDHEQYF
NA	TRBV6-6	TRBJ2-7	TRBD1	TGTGCCAGCAGTTACTGGGACAGGGGAGGGTCCTACGAGCAGTACTTC	CASSYWDRGGSYEQYF
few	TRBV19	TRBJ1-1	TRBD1	TGTGCCAGTAGGGGACAGGGCCTGAACACTGAAGCTTTCTTT	CASRGQGLNTEAFF
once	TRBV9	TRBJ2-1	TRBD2	TGTGCCAGCAGCGTGGGCGGGAGGGCCTTTAATGAGCAGTTCTTC	CASSVGGRAFNEQFF
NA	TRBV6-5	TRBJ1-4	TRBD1	TGTGCCAGCAGAAGGACAGGGGCGGCAAAACTGTTTTTT	CASRRTGAAKLFF
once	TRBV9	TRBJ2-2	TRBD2	TGTGCCAGCAGCGTCGGGGGGAGCACCGGGGAGCTGTTTTTT	CASSVGGSTGELFF